This T cell receptor beta chain was observed in a study of T cell repertoires in cytomegalovirus infection. Turning to the study itself: An indication of both CMV infection and matching HLA type came from public TCR beta signatures.

The CDR3 covers 14 residues. V lost 5 bases, J lost 5 bases, and 16 bases lay in between. Germline lookup yields CDR1 MNHNY and CDR2 SVGAGI (reference sequence). This clonotype was seen a few times. Antigen specificity is unknown. Findings and limits, study-wide: Public TCR beta family frequency separated CMV-and-HLA carriers, including in an independent cohort. Ex vivo responses were dominated by HLA-C-restricted CMV-specific TCR beta clonotypes.

TCRdb called the reads again in MiXCR, with one record for every CDR3 protein. The repertoire includes approximately 630,000 distinct CDR3 sequences, 20% to 30% of them detected once, and roughly 8% sits in the top ten. The rearrangement uses TRBV6-6 and TRBJ2-7, with D possibly matching TRBD2 (6 bases). The clonotype comes from a human donor in good health (CMV status not recorded). Some clones in this sample may be carry-over from other donors' samples. Sequenced sample: CD8+ T cells from PBMCs. This chain's CDR3 is CASSQWTWGDEQYV. As DNA, the CDR3 is TGTGCCAGCAGTCAGTGGACGTGGGGGGACGAGCAGTACGTC.